The rows below give T cell receptor beta chains drawn from one sample of a study of cytomegalovirus exposure and HLA in healthy donors. The repertoire was sequenced with immunoSEQ multiplex PCR; TCRdb's copy has only in-frame clones and lacks some. This table holds around 190,000 clones, 81% found once. Sequenced: PBMCs. These receptors all stem from a man between 18 and 35 years old in good health and CMV-seronegative. Each CDR3 is given with its conserved first and last residue. A D gene is named only where the DNA matches it firmly. Clone size is not always given. Where it is, it says once, few, many or a class for expanded clones.

TRBD2 | TRBJ2-5 | once | TRBV5-1 | TGCGCCAGCAGCAGGTGGACTAGCGGGTCAGAGACCCAGTACTTC | CASSRWTSGSETQYF
- | TRBJ2-3 | - | TRBV5-4 | TGTGCCAGCAGCTCCTACCGGGACTCCGGAGATACGCAGTATTTT | CASSSYRDSGDTQYF
TRBD2 | TRBJ2-7 | - | TRBV19 | TGTGCCAGTAGTATAGGAAGAGCGGGAGAAGGTGGGGCTTCCTACGAGCAGTACTTC | CASSIGRAGEGGASYEQYF
TRBD1 | TRBJ2-7 | few | TRBV5-6 | TGTGCCAGCAGCGGGGACAGCTCCTACGAGCAGTACTTC | CASSGDSSYEQYF
TRBD1 | TRBJ2-1 | - | TRBV27 | TGTGCCAGCAGTTTATCTCCGGGACAGGTTTACAATGAGCAGTTCTTC | CASSLSPGQVYNEQFF
- | TRBJ1-2 | - | TRBV20-1 | TGCAGTGCTCCCGACACCTATGGCTACACCTTC | CSAPDTYGYTF
TRBD1 | TRBJ2-7 | few | TRBV15 | TGTGCCACCAGCAGAGCGACAGGGGGGTCCTACGAGCAGTACTTC | CATSRATGGSYEQYF
TRBD1 | TRBJ2-7 | - | TRBV27 | TGTGCCAGCAGTACTGGGACAGGGCACTACGAGCAGTACTTC | CASSTGTGHYEQYF
- | TRBJ2-7 | - | TRBV5-6 | TGTGCCAGCAGCTTGGCCCCACAGGGTCTATCTAACGAGCAGTACTTC | CASSLAPQGLSNEQYF
TRBD2 | TRBJ2-1 | - | TRBV7-3 | TGTGCCAGCAGCTTAGATGAGCTAGCGGTACCTCCTAACAATGAGCAGTTCTTC | CASSLDELAVPPNNEQFF
- | TRBJ2-5 | once | TRBV4-1 | TGCGCCAGCAGCCGCCTTTTGGGCAGGGGCGCTTCCGAGACCCAGTACTTC | CASSRLLGRGASETQYF
- | TRBJ1-1 | - | TRBV12-2 | TGCCTACAGATAGGGGTCGCGAGGATGAACACTGAAGCTTTCTTT | CLQIGVARMNTEAFF
TRBD2 | TRBJ2-3 | - | TRBV5-1 | TGCGCCAGCAGCTTGGGCCGGGCGGGAGGCGATACGCAGTATTTT | CASSLGRAGGDTQYF
TRBD1 | TRBJ2-7 | - | TRBV15 | TGTGCCACCAGCAGAGATCTTGGACAGGGGTCATACGAGCAGTACTTC | CATSRDLGQGSYEQYF
TRBD2 | TRBJ2-7 | - | TRBV5-6 | TGTGCCAGCAGCTGGTTAGCTAGCGGGAGACACTACGAGCAGTACTTC | CASSWLASGRHYEQYF
- | TRBJ1-2 | - | TRBV9 | TGTGCCAGCAGCCTCTCCGTGACAGAAAACTATGGCTACACCTTC | CASSLSVTENYGYTF
- | TRBJ2-4 | - | TRBV21-1 | TGTGCCAGCAGCAAATATCACAGGGTGTTTGCCAAAAACATTCAGTACTTC | CASSKYHRVFAKNIQYF
- | TRBJ1-2 | - | TRBV4-2 | TGTGCCAGCAGCCAAGCTCCCATTGGGGGGATTGCTGGCTACACCTTC | CASSQAPIGGIAGYTF